This is a list of T cell receptor beta chains from one sample in a study of vaccination and CD4 T cells after COVID-19. Their cognate antigens are unknown. TCRdb ran MiXCR on the PCR reads and lists one entry per CDR3 protein. Of roughly 15,000 distinct CDR3 sequences listed, about 45% are singletons. The input for sequencing was CD4+ T cells from blood, cultured in vitro, taken about 7 months after SARS-CoV-2 vaccination. The receptors come from a human donor who had recovered from COVID-19. Both conserved end residues are part of each CDR3. Fields, in order: J gene, clone size, V gene, D gene, CDR3 protein, CDR3 DNA. A D gene is named only where the DNA matches it firmly. Some rows mark clone size as missing; the rest say once, few, many or name a class of expanded clone.

TRBJ2-7 | . | TRBV7-3 | TRBD2 | CASSRAGGSPYEQYF | TGTGCCAGCAGCAGAGCGGGGGGGTCCCCCTACGAGCAGTACTTC
TRBJ2-5 | . | TRBV7-9 | . | CASSHTETTGTQYF | TGTGCCAGCAGCCACACGGAAACCACCGGGACCCAGTACTTC
TRBJ2-5 | few | TRBV5-1 | TRBD2 | CASSLGTSGGEETQYF | TGCGCCAGCAGCTTAGGGACTAGCGGCGGTGAAGAGACCCAGTACTTC
TRBJ2-1 | . | TRBV7-3 | TRBD2 | CASSTRTSGSEVEQFF | TGTGCCAGCAGCACCAGGACTAGCGGGAGCGAGGTTGAGCAGTTCTTC
TRBJ2-1 | . | TRBV6-5 | . | CASSSPRAGKFF | TGTGCCAGCAGTTCCCCCCGTGCGGGGAAGTTCTTC
TRBJ2-3 | medium-sized | TRBV20-1 | TRBD2 | CSAPGLAGNTDTQYF | TGCAGTGCGCCCGGACTAGCGGGGAACACAGATACGCAGTATTTT
TRBJ1-5 | . | TRBV20-1 | . | CSAIQGHSNQPQHF | TGCAGTGCGATCCAGGGACACAGCAATCAGCCCCAGCATTTT
TRBJ2-1 | few | TRBV20-1 | TRBD2 | CSASPTSGPYNEQFF | TGCAGTGCTAGCCCGACTAGCGGGCCTTACAATGAGCAGTTCTTC
TRBJ1-2 | . | TRBV29-1 | . | CSSVSQNYGYTF | TGCAGCTCGGTTTCTCAGAACTATGGCTACACCTTC
TRBJ2-7 | . | TRBV27 | TRBD1 | CASSNGQGREQYF | TGTGCCAGCAGTAACGGACAGGGACGCGAGCAGTACTTC
TRBJ1-5 | . | TRBV19 | . | CASSVTRWPQHF | TGTGCCAGTAGTGTAACTCGATGGCCCCAGCATTTT
TRBJ2-2 | . | TRBV5-1 | . | CASSLGQENTGELFF | TGCGCCAGCAGCTTGGGGCAGGAGAACACCGGGGAGCTGTTTTTT
TRBJ1-2 | . | TRBV6-6 | . | CASSYSADLYGYTF | TGTGCCAGCAGTTACTCGGCTGACCTCTATGGCTACACCTTC
TRBJ1-2 | . | TRBV24-1 | . | CATSESGRTSYGYTF | TGTGCCACCAGTGAGTCGGGACGGACCAGCTATGGCTACACCTTC
TRBJ1-2 | few | TRBV6-1 | . | CASSTVAGYTF | TGTGCCAGCAGCACCGTCGCTGGCTACACCTTC
TRBJ1-2 | few | TRBV2 | . | CASRAGFQGYTF | TGTGCCAGCAGGGCAGGGTTTCAGGGCTACACCTTC
TRBJ1-1 | . | TRBV21-1 | . | CASSKVTEAFF | TGTGCCAGCAGCAAAGTCACTGAAGCTTTCTTT
TRBJ1-5 | . | TRBV4-3 | . | CASSQDQYGGPQHF | TGCGCCAGCAGCCAAGATCAATACGGCGGGCCCCAGCATTTT
TRBJ2-3 | . | TRBV27 | . | CASSYQATDTQYF | TGTGCCAGCAGTTACCAGGCCACAGATACGCAGTATTTT
TRBJ2-1 | once | TRBV7-5 | . | CISVPEAEPFRPDNEQFF | .
TRBJ1-5 | . | TRBV27 | TRBD1 | CVSSDRQGWNQPQHF | TGTGTCAGCAGCGACCGACAGGGGTGGAATCAGCCCCAGCATTTT
TRBJ2-2 | . | TRBV6-1 | TRBD2 | CASSAHRGGRTGELFF | TGTGCCAGCAGTGCCCATCGGGGGGGGAGGACCGGGGAGCTGTTTTTT
TRBJ2-2 | . | TRBV7-3 | . | CASSLLARRNTGELFF | TGTGCCAGCAGCTTATTGGCTCGCAGGAACACCGGGGAGCTGTTTTTT
TRBJ2-7 | . | TRBV6-1 | . | CASDVKFGVGREIYEQYF | TGTGCCAGCGACGTCAAATTTGGAGTGGGCAGGGAGATCTACGAGCAGTACTTC